A selection of T cell receptor beta chains follows, all from one sample in a study of cytomegalovirus exposure and HLA in healthy donors. The method was immunoSEQ multiplex PCR; TCRdb's version includes in-frame clones alone and lacks a portion of them. The sample has approximately 100,000 clones; around 71% are singletons. Sample: PBMCs. The receptors stem from a boy aged 5-17 years in good health and CMV-seronegative. CDR3s include the opening cysteine and the closing phenylalanine or tryptophan. Fields, in order: J gene, D gene, CDR3 length, clone size, V gene, CDR3 protein, CDR3 DNA. A D gene is named only where the DNA matches it firmly. The size field is filled for only some rows; it gives once, few, many or a size class.

TRBJ1-2,-,15,-,TRBV7-8,CASSLGAGKGYGYTF,TGTGCCAGCAGCTTAGGGGCGGGGAAGGGGTATGGCTACACCTTC
TRBJ1-1,-,15,-,TRBV5-1,CASTASGGHNTEAFF,TGCGCCAGCACCGCCAGTGGGGGACATAACACTGAAGCTTTCTTT
TRBJ2-1,TRBD2,16,few,TRBV4-1,CASSQDWLAEYNEQFF,TGCGCCAGCAGCCAAGATTGGCTAGCGGAATACAATGAGCAGTTCTTC
TRBJ2-5,TRBD2,13,-,TRBV9,CASSAGGSETQYF,TGTGCCAGCAGCGCCGGGGGGTCAGAGACCCAGTACTTC
TRBJ2-7,-,15,-,TRBV16,CASSQSEGRVYEQYF,TGTGCCAGCAGCCAATCGGAGGGCAGGGTCTACGAGCAGTACTTC
TRBJ2-3,-,14,few,TRBV7-3,CASSRLGPPDTQYF,TGTGCCAGCAGCCGACTAGGTCCTCCAGATACGCAGTATTTT
TRBJ1-5,-,13,few,TRBV10-3,CAIGDISNQPQHF,TGTGCCATTGGGGACATTAGCAATCAGCCCCAGCATTTT
TRBJ2-3,TRBD2,14,few,TRBV2,CASEGLAGADTQYF,TGTGCCAGCGAGGGACTAGCGGGAGCAGATACGCAGTATTTT
TRBJ1-1,-,14,-,TRBV6-6,CASSYGGAQTEAFF,TGTGCCAGCAGTTACGGGGGCGCCCAGACTGAAGCTTTCTTT
TRBJ2-3,TRBD1,14,-,TRBV4-2,CASSPPTGADTQYF,TGTGCCAGCAGCCCCCCCACAGGGGCAGATACGCAGTATTTT
TRBJ1-4,-,15,-,TRBV7-9,CASSSSLPTGEKLFF,TGTGCCAGCAGCTCCTCACTCCCAACAGGGGAAAAACTGTTTTTT
TRBJ2-3,-,14,few,TRBV7-3,CASSLVGVTDTQYF,TGTGCCAGCAGCTTAGTCGGGGTCACAGATACGCAGTATTTT
TRBJ1-2,-,12,-,TRBV30,CAWSGQHYGYTF,TGTGCCTGGAGTGGACAGCACTATGGCTACACCTTC
TRBJ2-3,TRBD2,19,-,TRBV2,CASSEIGGLAGVSTDTQYF,TGTGCCAGCAGTGAAATTGGTGGTCTAGCGGGGGTTAGCACAGATACGCAGTATTTT
TRBJ2-1,TRBD2,18,-,TRBV27,CASSLATEVAGGHNEQFF,TGTGCCAGCAGTCTCGCCACCGAGGTAGCGGGTGGGCACAATGAGCAGTTCTTC
TRBJ2-6,TRBD2,20,-,TRBV5-4,CASSPKGQRTSGRRANVLTF,TGTGCCAGCAGCCCCAAGGGGCAAAGGACTAGCGGGAGGCGAGCCAACGTCCTGACTTTC
TRBJ1-2,-,15,once,TRBV27,CASSPSSYRAYGYTF,TGTGCCAGCAGTCCCTCCTCATACAGGGCCTATGGCTACACCTTC
TRBJ1-5,-,14,-,TRBV28,CASSRVLSNQPQHF,TGTGCCAGCAGTCGGGTCTTAAGCAATCAGCCCCAGCATTTT
TRBJ1-4,-,11,few,TRBV4-3,CASRANEKLFF,TGCGCCAGCCGGGCTAATGAAAAACTGTTTTTT
TRBJ2-1,-,14,-,TRBV28,CASDRGSSYNEQFF,TGTGCCAGCGATCGAGGGAGCTCCTACAATGAGCAGTTCTTC
TRBJ2-7,TRBD2,14,-,TRBV28,CASSPGLALYEQYF,TGTGCCAGCAGTCCGGGACTAGCGCTCTACGAGCAGTACTTC
TRBJ1-2,-,15,-,TRBV2,CASSEEAGSIVGYTF,TGTGCCAGCAGTGAAGAGGCAGGATCCATAGTCGGTTACACCTTC
TRBJ2-3,-,15,-,TRBV5-6,CASSPRGRGEDTQYF,TGTGCCAGCAGTCCTAGGGGGCGGGGTGAGGATACGCAGTATTTT
TRBJ2-1,TRBD2,17,-,TRBV7-9,CASSPTSGRGSYNEQFF,TGTGCCAGCAGCCCGACTAGCGGGAGGGGGTCCTACAATGAGCAGTTCTTC
TRBJ1-5,-,18,-,TRBV10-3,CAISESAGGRGSNQPQHF,TGTGCCATCAGTGAGTCCGCGGGGGGCCGGGGCAGCAATCAGCCCCAGCATTTT
TRBJ1-1,-,15,-,TRBV7-9,CASSVNRDPLGGAFF,TGTGCCAGCAGCGTCAACCGGGACCCATTAGGGGGAGCTTTCTTT
TRBJ2-2,TRBD2,15,few,TRBV5-4,CASSLGGRAPGELFF,TGTGCCAGCAGCTTGGGCGGGAGGGCCCCCGGGGAGCTGTTTTTT
TRBJ2-7,TRBD1,14,few,TRBV28,CASVRRGQGYEQYF,TGTGCCAGCGTCCGGAGGGGACAGGGATACGAGCAGTACTTC
TRBJ2-1,-,13,-,TRBV7-3,CASSPWDSNEQFF,TGTGCCAGCAGCCCCTGGGACTCGAATGAGCAGTTCTTC
TRBJ2-3,TRBD2,15,few,TRBV6-5,CASSYSAGGSDTQYF,TGTGCCAGCAGTTACTCAGCGGGAGGGTCAGATACGCAGTATTTT
TRBJ2-3,-,14,few,TRBV7-2,CASSSSIREDTQYF,TGTGCCAGCAGCTCAAGTATCCGGGAAGATACGCAGTATTTT
TRBJ2-5,-,14,-,TRBV4-1,CASSQWVTGETQYF,TGCGCCAGCAGCCAATGGGTTACAGGGGAGACCCAGTACTTC
TRBJ2-7,-,15,-,TRBV28,CASSLSAFGSYEQYF,TGTGCCAGCAGTTTATCCGCGTTTGGTTCCTACGAGCAGTACTTC
TRBJ1-1,-,14,-,TRBV7-8,CASSLVEGPTEAFF,TGTGCCAGCAGCTTAGTGGAGGGGCCCACTGAAGCTTTCTTT
TRBJ2-5,-,13,few,TRBV27,CASSPDYEETQYF,TGTGCCAGCAGTCCGGACTACGAAGAGACCCAGTACTTC
TRBJ2-2,-,14,-,TRBV5-4,CASTPITNTGELFF,TGTGCCAGCACCCCAATTACAAACACCGGGGAGCTGTTTTTT
TRBJ1-2,TRBD1,14,-,TRBV7-6,CASSAGQGGYGYTF,TGTGCCAGCAGCGCCGGACAGGGCGGCTATGGCTACACCTTC
TRBJ2-1,TRBD2,19,-,TRBV2,CASSPGLAGGPSSYNEQFF,TGTGCCAGCAGTCCCGGACTAGCGGGAGGGCCCTCCTCCTACAATGAGCAGTTCTTC
TRBJ1-4,TRBD1,14,few,TRBV6-5,CASSYQGAGEKLFF,TGTGCCAGCAGTTACCAGGGGGCAGGTGAAAAACTGTTTTTT
TRBJ2-1,TRBD2,14,-,TRBV19,CASSIQRGHNEQFF,TGTGCCAGTAGTATCCAGCGGGGGCACAATGAGCAGTTCTTC
TRBJ1-1,-,17,-,TRBV27,CASSFGRPGLMNTEAFF,TGTGCCAGCAGTTTTGGGAGGCCGGGGCTCATGAACACTGAAGCTTTCTTT
TRBJ2-3,TRBD2,15,few,TRBV6-4,CASSAGLSSTDTQYF,TGTGCCAGCAGTGCGGGACTATCTAGCACAGATACGCAGTATTTT
TRBJ1-2,-,13,-,TRBV7-9,CASSLEGVRGYTF,TGTGCCAGCAGCTTAGAAGGAGTGCGTGGCTACACCTTC
TRBJ2-7,-,16,few,TRBV5-5,CASSLGTGLSYYEQYF,TGTGCCAGCAGCTTGGGGACTGGACTTAGCTACTACGAGCAGTACTTC
TRBJ2-5,TRBD2,15,-,TRBV6-5,CASRTSGSGQETQYF,TGTGCCAGCAGAACTAGCGGGAGTGGACAAGAGACCCAGTACTTC
TRBJ2-7,-,16,few,TRBV9,CASSVAERATVYEQYF,TGTGCCAGCAGCGTAGCTGAGAGAGCAACGGTCTACGAGCAGTACTTC
TRBJ1-5,TRBD1,16,-,TRBV15,CATSRRDGTVNQPQHF,TGTGCCACCAGCAGAAGAGACGGGACAGTCAATCAGCCCCAGCATTTT